This TCR beta chain came from a study of beta chain features in type 1 diabetes. Every bit of the isolated RNA underwent reverse transcription, so sequencing read expressed TCRB transcripts. The table came from immunoSEQ multiplex PCR; TCRdb's copy has only in-frame clones and leaves some out. The table has about 400,000 clones, 10% to 15% seen once; the top ten hold around 0.0099%. This clone has more than one count but fewer than ten. What it binds is not known. Other DNA sequences within the sample encode an identical CDR3. The study, taken as a whole, reports: Type 1 diabetes patients had moderately but significantly shorter TCRB CDR3s in all four CD4+ subsets. The naive, central memory and Treg TCRB repertoires of patients appeared to be more similar to one another than those of healthy donors.

The CDR3 loop spans 13 amino acids. Germline CDR1 and CDR2: GTSNPN and SVGIG (reference sequence). The V segment lost 3 bases and the J segment 5 bases; nucleotides outside the gene matches: 1. The authors sorted CD4+ naive, central memory, regulatory and stem cell-like memory cells via CD45RO/CCR7/CD25/CD127/CD95/CD27. The clonotype originates from a woman younger than 30 with type 1 diabetes. Sequenced input: naive CD4+ T cells from blood. V is TRBV30 and J is TRBJ1-5; TRBD1 agrees at 10 bases. The CDR3 DNA reads as TGTGCCTGGAGCGGGACAGGGGATCAGCCCCAGCATTTT. Translation: CAWSGTGDQPQHF.